This is a list of T cell receptor beta chains from one sample in a study of beta chain features in type 1 diabetes. The protocol was immunoSEQ multiplex PCR, while the TCRdb copy is restricted to in-frame clones and leaves out a portion. The table records 120,000 or so clones, about 18% of them present only once. Sample: central memory CD4+ T cells from blood. All receptors derive from a young man with type 1 diabetes. Each CDR3 is given with its conserved first and last residue. The order of the fields is CDR3 protein, J gene, V gene.

CASSRGTAHNTEAFF	TRBJ1-1	TRBV4-3
CASSLGSGRQETQYF	TRBJ2-5	TRBV7-7
CASSLKGYGNTEAFF	TRBJ1-1	TRBV7-3
CASSELPQETQYF	TRBJ2-5	TRBV2
CASSVGLSGGAETQYF	TRBJ2-5	TRBV9
CASSPAASGRNEQFF	TRBJ2-1	TRBV6-1
CASRAGTGGGEQYF	TRBJ2-7	TRBV7-2
CASGGRQETQYF	TRBJ2-5	TRBV2
CSVGGVYEQYF	.	TRBV29-1
CASSTGTGSYGYTF	TRBJ1-2	TRBV5-6
CSARTGRKEYF	TRBJ2-7	TRBV20-1
CSVEWRDLNYGYTF	TRBJ1-2	TRBV29-1
CASSFTGGSWYEQYF	TRBJ2-7	TRBV7-2
CASSSELAAYEQYF	TRBJ2-7	TRBV11-2
CALRTGWGTDTQYF	TRBJ2-3	TRBV7-9
CASSLGLGPNYGYTF	TRBJ1-2	TRBV11-2
CASSPRDGRTDTQYF	TRBJ2-3	TRBV7-2
CASSTSLNTGELFF	TRBJ2-2	TRBV27
CSVERTVYGYTF	TRBJ1-2	TRBV29-1
CASSLRQGQGQETQYF	TRBJ2-5	TRBV5-1
CASSLERDRGNTGELFF	TRBJ2-2	TRBV11-2
CASSYSRLATYEQYF	TRBJ2-7	TRBV7-2
CASSLEGQQETQYF	TRBJ2-5	TRBV5-1
CASSQTLSERQFF	TRBJ2-1	TRBV4-1
CASSQAGGSGTGELFF	TRBJ2-2	TRBV4-3
CASSLGPSGSSYEQYF	TRBJ2-7	TRBV13
CASSRENTEAFF	TRBJ1-1	TRBV2
CASSYLTGNPGEQFF	TRBJ2-1	TRBV6-5
CASSPQGLTGELFF	TRBJ2-2	TRBV7-7
CATGTENQPQHF	TRBJ1-5	TRBV10-3
CASSPPEKPMEQYF	TRBJ2-7	TRBV18
CSVASGTDTQYF	TRBJ2-3	TRBV29-1
CASSSLLAGGDNEQFF	TRBJ2-1	TRBV6-6
CASSPGQGVPNEQYF	TRBJ2-7	TRBV11-3
CASSLGLATDEQFF	TRBJ2-1	TRBV7-9
CASSLGGPMDTQYF	TRBJ2-3	TRBV7-2
CASQGAGLMPAEAFF	TRBJ1-1	TRBV5-1
CASAEWHEQYF	TRBJ2-7	TRBV7-9
CASSLVVAGEAGNIQYF	TRBJ2-4	TRBV5-1
CASSWDGVPSTDTQYF	TRBJ2-3	TRBV5-1
CASSFRHTGELFF	TRBJ2-2	TRBV7-2
CASSTGQGAAGYTF	TRBJ1-2	TRBV7-9
CASSLRGTEANVLTF	TRBJ2-6	TRBV4-2
CASTSGRDYEQYF	TRBJ2-7	TRBV6-5
CASSPPGAGGSPLHF	TRBJ1-6	TRBV7-2
CSVSFGTGNNNEQFF	TRBJ2-1	TRBV29-1
CSVEGVRRYTEAFF	TRBJ1-1	TRBV29-1
CAWSPVLAGGRDTQYF	TRBJ2-3	TRBV30
CASSHWGRGPDTQYF	TRBJ2-3	TRBV13
CASSAWTSSSYNEQFF	TRBJ2-1	TRBV7-2
CASSQDSAYSSYNEQFF	TRBJ2-1	TRBV4-3
CSVEDWNRPCSGNTIYF	TRBJ1-3	TRBV29-1
CASSPWGYTGELFF	TRBJ2-2	TRBV5-6